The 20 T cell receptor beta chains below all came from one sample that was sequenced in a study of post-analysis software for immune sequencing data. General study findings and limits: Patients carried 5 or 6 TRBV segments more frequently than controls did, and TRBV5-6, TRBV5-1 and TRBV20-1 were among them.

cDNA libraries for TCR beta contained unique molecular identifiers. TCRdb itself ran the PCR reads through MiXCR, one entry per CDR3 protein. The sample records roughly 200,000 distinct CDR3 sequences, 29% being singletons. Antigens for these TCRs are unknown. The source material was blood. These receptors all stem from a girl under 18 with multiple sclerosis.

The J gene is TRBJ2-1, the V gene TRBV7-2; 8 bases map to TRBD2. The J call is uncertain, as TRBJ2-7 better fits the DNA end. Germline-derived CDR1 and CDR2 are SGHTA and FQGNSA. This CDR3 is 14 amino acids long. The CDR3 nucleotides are TGTGCCAGCAGCTTTCCAGCGGGAGTCAATGAGCAGTACTTC. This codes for CASSFPAGVNEQYF.

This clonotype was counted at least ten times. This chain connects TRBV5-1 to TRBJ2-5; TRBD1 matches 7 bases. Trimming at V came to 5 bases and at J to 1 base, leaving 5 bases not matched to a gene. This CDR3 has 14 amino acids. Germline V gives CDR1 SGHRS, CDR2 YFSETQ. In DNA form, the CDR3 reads TGCGCCAGCAGTTACCAGGGGGTCCAAGAGACCCAGTACTTC. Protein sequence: CASSYQGVQETQYF. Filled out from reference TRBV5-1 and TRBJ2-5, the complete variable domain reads KAGVTQTPRYLIKTRGQQVTLSCSPISGHRSVSWYQQTPGQGLQFLFEYFSETQRNKGNFPGRFSGRQFSNSRSEMNVSTLELGDSALYLCASSYQGVQETQYFGPGTRLLVL.

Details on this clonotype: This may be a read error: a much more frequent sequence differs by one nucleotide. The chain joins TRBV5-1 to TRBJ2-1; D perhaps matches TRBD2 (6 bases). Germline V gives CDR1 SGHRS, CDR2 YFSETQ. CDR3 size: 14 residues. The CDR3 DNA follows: TGCGCCAGCGGCTTGAGACTCCCGGAGGGTGAGCAGTTCTTC. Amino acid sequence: CASGLRLPEGEQFF.

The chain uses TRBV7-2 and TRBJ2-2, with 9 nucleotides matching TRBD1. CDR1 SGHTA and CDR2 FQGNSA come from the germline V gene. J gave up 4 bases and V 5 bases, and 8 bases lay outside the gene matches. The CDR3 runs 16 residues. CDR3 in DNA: TGTGCCAGCAGCCCACCGAGGGGACAGGGCACCGGGGAGCTGTTTTTT. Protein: CASSPPRGQGTGELFF.

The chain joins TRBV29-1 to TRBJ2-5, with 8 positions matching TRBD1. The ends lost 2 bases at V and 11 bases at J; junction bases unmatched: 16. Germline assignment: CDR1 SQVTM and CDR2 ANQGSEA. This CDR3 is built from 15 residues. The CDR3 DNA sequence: TGCAGCGTTGAAAGGTATCAGGGGGCCGGAAATGAGCAGTACTTC. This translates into CSVERYQGAGNEQYF.

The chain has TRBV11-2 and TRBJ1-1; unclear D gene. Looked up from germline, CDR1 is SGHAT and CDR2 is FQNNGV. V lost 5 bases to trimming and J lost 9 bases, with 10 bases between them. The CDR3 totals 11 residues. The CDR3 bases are TGTGCCAGCAGCCTCCGTGGGAAAGCTTTCTTT. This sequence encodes CASSLRGKAFF.

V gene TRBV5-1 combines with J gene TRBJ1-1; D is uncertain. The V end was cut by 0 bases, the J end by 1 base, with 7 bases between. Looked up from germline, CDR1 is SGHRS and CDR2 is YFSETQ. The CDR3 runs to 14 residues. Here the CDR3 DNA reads TGCGCCAGCAGCTTGGTGGCAGCGAACACTGAAGCTTTCTTT. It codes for CASSLVAANTEAFF.

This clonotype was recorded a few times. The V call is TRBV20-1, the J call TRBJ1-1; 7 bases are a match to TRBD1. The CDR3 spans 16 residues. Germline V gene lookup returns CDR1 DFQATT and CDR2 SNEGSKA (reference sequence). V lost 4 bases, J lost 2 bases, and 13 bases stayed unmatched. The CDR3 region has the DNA TGCAGTGCTACAAGGACAGGAAAAAGGCAAAACACTGAAGCTTTCTTT. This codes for CSATRTGKRQNTEAFF.

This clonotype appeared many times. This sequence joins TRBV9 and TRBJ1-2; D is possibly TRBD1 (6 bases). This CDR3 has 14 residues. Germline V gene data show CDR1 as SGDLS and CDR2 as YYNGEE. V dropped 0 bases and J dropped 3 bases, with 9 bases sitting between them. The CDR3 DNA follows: TGTGCCAGCAGCGTAGGGCCAGGGGACTATGGCTACACCTTC. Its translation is CASSVGPGDYGYTF.

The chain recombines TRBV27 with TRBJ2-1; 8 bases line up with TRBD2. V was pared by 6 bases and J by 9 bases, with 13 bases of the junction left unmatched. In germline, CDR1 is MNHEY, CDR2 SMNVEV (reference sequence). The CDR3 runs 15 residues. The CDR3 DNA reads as TGTGCCAGCAGAGTGCGGGAGGAGGGGGTGGGTGAGCAGTTCTTC. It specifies CASRVREEGVGEQFF.

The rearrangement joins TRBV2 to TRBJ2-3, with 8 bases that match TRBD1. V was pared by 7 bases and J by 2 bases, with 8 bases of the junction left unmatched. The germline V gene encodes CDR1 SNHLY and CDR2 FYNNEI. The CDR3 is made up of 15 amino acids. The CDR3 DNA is TGTGCCAGCATGGAGACAGGGGTTCTCACAGATACGCAGTATTTT. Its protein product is CASMETGVLTDTQYF.

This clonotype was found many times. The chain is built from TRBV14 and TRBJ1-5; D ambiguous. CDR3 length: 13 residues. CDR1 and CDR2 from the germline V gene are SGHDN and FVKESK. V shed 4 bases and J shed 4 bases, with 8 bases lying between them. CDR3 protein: CASSRQGNQPQHF. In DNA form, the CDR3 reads TGTGCCAGCAGCCGGCAAGGTAATCAGCCCCAGCATTTT.

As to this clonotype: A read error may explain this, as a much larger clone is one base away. CDR3 sequence reads: CSARQDSYNEQYF. The CDR3 DNA is TGCAGTGCTAGACAGGATTCCTACAATGAGCAGTACTTC. The chain links TRBV20-1 to TRBJ2-1, with D hard to call. The J call may not be correct, given that the DNA end is closer to TRBJ2-7. CDR3 length: 13 amino acids. Germline V gene lookup returns CDR1 DFQATT and CDR2 SNEGSKA (reference sequence).

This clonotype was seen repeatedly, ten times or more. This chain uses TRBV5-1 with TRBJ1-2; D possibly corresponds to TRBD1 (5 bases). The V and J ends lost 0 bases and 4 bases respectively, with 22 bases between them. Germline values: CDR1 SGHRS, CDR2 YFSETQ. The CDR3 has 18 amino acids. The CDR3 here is CASSLGPSLTDTPYGYTF. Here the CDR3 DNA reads TGCGCCAGCAGCTTGGGCCCAAGTTTGACAGACACCCCCTATGGCTACACCTTC.

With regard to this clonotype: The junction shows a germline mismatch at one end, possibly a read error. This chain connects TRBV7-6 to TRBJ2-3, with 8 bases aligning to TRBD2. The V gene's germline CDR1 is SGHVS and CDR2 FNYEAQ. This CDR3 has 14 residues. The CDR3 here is CASSNPAGGDMQYF. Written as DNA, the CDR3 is TGTGCCAGCAGCAACCCGGCGGGGGGAGATATGCAGTATTTT.

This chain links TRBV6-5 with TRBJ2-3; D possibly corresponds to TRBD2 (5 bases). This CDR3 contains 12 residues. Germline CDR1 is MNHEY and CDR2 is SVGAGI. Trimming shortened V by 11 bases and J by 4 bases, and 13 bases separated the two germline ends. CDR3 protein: CAARGFADTQYF. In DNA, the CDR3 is TGTGCCGCCCGCGGGTTTGCAGATACGCAGTATTTT.

CDR3 nucleotides: TGCAGTGCTTCTTATCGGGGCTATGGCTACACCTTC. Its translation: CSASYRGYGYTF. V usage is TRBV20-1 and J usage is TRBJ1-2; D is unclear. Trimming removed 5 bases at V and 4 bases at J, with 11 bases between. This CDR3 region has 12 residues. Germline V CDR1 and CDR2: DFQATT, SNEGSKA (reference sequence).

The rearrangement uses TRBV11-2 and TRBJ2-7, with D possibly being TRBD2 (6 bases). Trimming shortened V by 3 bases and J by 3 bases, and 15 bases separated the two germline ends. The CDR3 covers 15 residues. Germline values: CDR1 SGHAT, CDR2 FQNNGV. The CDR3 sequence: CASSFRRVGGYEQYF. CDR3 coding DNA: TGTGCCAGCAGCTTCCGCAGGGTGGGGGGCTACGAGCAGTACTTC.

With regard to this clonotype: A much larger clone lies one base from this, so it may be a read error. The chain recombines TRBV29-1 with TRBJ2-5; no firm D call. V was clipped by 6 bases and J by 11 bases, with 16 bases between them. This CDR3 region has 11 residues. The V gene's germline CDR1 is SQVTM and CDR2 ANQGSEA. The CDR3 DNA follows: TGCAGCGTCCACCCAAGCAATGAGCAGTACTTC. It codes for CSVHPSNEQYF.

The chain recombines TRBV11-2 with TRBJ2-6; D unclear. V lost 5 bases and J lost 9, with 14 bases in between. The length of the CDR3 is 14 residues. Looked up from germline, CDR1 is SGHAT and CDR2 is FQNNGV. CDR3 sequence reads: CASSVESRNNVLTF. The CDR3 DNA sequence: TGTGCCAGCAGCGTCGAGTCGCGCAACAACGTCCTGACTTTC.